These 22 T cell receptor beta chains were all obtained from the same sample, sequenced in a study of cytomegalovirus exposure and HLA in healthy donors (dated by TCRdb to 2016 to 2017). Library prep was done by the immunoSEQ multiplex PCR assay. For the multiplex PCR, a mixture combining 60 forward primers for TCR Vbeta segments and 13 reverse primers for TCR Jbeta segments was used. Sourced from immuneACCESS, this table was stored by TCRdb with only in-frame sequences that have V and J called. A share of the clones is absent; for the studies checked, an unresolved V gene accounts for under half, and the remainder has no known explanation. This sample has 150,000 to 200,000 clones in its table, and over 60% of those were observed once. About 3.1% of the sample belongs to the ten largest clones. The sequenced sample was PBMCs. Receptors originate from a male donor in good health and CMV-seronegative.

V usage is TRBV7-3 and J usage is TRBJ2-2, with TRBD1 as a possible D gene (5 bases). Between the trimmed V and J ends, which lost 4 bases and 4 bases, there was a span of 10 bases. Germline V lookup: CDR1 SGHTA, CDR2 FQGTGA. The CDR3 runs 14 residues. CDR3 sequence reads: CASSSSTATGELFF. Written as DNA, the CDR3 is TGTGCCAGCAGCTCCTCGACAGCCACCGGGGAGCTGTTTTTT.

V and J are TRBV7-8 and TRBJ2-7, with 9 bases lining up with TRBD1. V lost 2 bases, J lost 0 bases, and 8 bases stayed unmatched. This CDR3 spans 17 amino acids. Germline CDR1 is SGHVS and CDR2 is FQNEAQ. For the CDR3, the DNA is TGTGCCAGCAGCTTAATGGGGGGGGACAGGGACTCCTACGAGCAGTACTTC. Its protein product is CASSLMGGDRDSYEQYF.

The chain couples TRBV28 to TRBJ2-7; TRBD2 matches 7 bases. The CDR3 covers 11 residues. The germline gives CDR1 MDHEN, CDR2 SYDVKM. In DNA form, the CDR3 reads TGTGCAGCGGGGAGGGCCTACGAGCAGTACTTC. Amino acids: CAAGRAYEQYF.

CDR3 sequence: CASSFSGSGNTIYF. CDR3 DNA sequence: TGTGCCAGCAGCTTTTCGGGCTCTGGAAACACCATATATTTT. The chain joins TRBV7-2 to TRBJ1-3; no clear D gene. CDR1 is SGHTA and CDR2 is FQGNSA in the germline V gene. The CDR3 length is 14 residues. V dropped 3 bases and J dropped 0 bases, with 6 bases sitting between them.

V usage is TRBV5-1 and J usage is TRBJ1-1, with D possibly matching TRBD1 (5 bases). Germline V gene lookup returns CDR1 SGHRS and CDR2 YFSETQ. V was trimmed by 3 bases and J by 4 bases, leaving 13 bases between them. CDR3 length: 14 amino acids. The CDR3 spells CASSSGEGLTEAFF. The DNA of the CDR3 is TGCGCCAGCAGCTCCGGCGAGGGACTCACTGAAGCTTTCTTT.

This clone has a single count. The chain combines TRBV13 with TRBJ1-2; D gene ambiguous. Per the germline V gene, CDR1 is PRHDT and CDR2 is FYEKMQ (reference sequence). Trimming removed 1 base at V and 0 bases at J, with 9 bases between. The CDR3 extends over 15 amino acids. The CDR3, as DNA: TGTGCCAGCAGCTTAGCGGCGGATGCTAACTATGGCTACACCTTC. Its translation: CASSLAADANYGYTF. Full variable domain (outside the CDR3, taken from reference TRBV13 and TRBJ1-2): AAGVIQSPRHLIKEKRETATLKCYPIPRHDTVYWYQQGPGQDPQFLISFYEKMQSDKGSIPDRFSAQQFSDYHSELNMSSLELGDSALYFCASSLAADANYGYTFGSGTRLTVV.

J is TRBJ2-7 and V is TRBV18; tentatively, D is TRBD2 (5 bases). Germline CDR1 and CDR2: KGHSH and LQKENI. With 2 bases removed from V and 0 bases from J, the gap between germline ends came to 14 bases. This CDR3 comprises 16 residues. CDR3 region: CASSPISSGSSYEQYF. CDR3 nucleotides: TGTGCCAGCTCACCAATCTCCAGCGGAAGCTCCTACGAGCAGTACTTC.

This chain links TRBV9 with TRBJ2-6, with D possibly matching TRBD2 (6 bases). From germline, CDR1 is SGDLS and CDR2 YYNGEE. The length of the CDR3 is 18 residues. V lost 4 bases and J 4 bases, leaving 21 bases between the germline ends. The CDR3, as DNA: TGTGCCAGCAGCCCCGAGGGAGGAAGGACCCTGGGGGCCAACGTCCTGACTTTC. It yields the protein CASSPEGGRTLGANVLTF.

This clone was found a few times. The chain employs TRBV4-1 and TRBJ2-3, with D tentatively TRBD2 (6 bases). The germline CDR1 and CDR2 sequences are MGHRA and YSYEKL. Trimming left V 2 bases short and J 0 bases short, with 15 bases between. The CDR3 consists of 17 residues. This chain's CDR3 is CASSQRRAASSTDTQYF. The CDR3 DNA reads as TGCGCCAGCAGCCAACGGAGGGCTGCCTCTAGCACAGATACGCAGTATTTT.

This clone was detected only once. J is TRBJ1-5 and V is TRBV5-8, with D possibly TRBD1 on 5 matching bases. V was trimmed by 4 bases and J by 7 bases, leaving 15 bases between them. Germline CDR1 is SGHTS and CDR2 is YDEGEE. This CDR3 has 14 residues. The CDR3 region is CASSGEGLGQPQHF. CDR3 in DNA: TGTGCCAGCAGCGGGGAGGGGTTAGGGCAGCCCCAGCATTTT.

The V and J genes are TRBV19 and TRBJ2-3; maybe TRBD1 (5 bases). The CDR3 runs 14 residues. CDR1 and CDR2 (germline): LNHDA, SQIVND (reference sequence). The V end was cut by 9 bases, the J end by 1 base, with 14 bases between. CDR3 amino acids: CASQQAGGTDTQYF. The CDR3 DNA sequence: TGTGCCAGCCAACAGGCTGGCGGCACAGATACGCAGTATTTT.

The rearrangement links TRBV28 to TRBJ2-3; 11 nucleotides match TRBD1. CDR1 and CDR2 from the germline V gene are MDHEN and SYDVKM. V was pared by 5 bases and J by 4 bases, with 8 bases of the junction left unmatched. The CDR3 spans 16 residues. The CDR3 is CASSERTGGAADTQYF. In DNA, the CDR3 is TGTGCCAGCAGTGAAAGGACAGGGGGCGCAGCAGATACGCAGTATTTT.

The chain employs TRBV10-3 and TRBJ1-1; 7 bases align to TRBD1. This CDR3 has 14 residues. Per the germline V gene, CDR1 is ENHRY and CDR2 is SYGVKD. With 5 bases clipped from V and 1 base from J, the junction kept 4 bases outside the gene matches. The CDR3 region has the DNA TGTGCCATCAGTTTAGGACAGGAGAACACTGAAGCTTTCTTT. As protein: CAISLGQENTEAFF.

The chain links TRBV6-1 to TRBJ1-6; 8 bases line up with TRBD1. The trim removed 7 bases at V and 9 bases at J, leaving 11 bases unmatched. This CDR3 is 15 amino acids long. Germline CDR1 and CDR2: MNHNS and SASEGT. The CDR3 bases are TGTGCCAGCAACCCCGCGGGACAGGATAGTTCACCCCTCCACTTT. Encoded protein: CASNPAGQDSSPLHF.

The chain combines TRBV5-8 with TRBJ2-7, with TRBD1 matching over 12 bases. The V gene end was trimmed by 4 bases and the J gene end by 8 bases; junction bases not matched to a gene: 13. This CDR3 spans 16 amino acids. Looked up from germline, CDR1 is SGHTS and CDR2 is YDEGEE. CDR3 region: CASSDIFRDRGLKQYF. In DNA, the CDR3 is TGTGCCAGCAGCGACATCTTCCGGGACAGGGGGCTGAAGCAGTACTTC. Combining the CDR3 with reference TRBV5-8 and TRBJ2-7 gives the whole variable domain EAGVTQSPTHLIKTRGQQATLRCSPISGHTSVYWYQQALGLGLQFLLWYDEGEERNRGNFPPRFSGRQFPNYSSELNVNALELEDSALYLCASSDIFRDRGLKQYFGPGTRLTVT.

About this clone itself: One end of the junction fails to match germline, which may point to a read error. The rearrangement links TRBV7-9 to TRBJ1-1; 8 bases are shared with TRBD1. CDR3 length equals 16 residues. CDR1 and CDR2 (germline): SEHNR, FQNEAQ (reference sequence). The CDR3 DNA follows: TGTTCCAGCACCTCCGACAGGGGAGGGATTAACACTGAAGCTTTCTTT. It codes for CSSTSDRGGINTEAFF.

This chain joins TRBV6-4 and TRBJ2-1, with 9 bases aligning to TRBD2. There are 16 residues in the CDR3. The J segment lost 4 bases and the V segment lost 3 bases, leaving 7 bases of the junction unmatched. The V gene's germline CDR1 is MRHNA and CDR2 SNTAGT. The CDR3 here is CASSEGELAGYNEQFF. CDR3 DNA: TGTGCCAGCAGTGAAGGGGAACTAGCGGGTTACAATGAGCAGTTCTTC.

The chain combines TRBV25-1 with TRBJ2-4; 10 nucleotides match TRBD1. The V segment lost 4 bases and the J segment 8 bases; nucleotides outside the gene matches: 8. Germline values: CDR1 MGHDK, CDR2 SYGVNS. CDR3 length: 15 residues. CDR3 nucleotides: TGTGCCAGCAGTGGCGGGACAGGGGCTGGGGACATTCAGTACTTC. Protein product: CASSGGTGAGDIQYF.

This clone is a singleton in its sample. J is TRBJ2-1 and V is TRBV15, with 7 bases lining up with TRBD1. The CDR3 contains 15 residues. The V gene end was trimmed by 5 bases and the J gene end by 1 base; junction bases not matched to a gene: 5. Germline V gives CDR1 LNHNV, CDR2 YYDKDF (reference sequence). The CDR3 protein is CATSGARGSYNEQFF. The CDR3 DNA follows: TGTGCCACCAGCGGAGCCAGGGGGTCCTACAATGAGCAGTTCTTC.

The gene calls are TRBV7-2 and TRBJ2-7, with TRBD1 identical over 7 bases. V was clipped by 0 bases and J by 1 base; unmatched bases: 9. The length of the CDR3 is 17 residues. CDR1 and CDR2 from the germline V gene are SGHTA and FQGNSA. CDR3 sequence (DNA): TGTGCCAGCAGCTTAGCCCAGGGACAGCTGACTTCCTACGAGCAGTACTTC. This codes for CASSLAQGQLTSYEQYF.

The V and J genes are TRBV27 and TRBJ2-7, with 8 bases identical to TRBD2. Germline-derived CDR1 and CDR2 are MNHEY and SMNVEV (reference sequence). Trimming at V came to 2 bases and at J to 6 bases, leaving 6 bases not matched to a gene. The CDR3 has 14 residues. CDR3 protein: CASSLVPAGGEQYF. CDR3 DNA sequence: TGTGCCAGCAGTTTAGTACCGGCGGGGGGCGAGCAGTACTTC.

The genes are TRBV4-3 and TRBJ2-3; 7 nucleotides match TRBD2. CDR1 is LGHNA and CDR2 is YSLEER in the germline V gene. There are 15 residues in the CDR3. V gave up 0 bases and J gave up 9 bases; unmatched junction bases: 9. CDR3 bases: TGCGCCAGCAGCCAAGATCAGAGGGGAGGGTCCACGCAGTATTTT. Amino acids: CASSQDQRGGSTQYF.